Below are 31 T cell receptor beta chains sequenced from a single sample in a study of blood T cell repertoires in COVID-19. The assay was immunoSEQ multiplex PCR, and TCRdb's table has in-frame clones only and misses some. Of about 200,000 clones in the sample, 80% to 90% are singletons; the top ten hold 0.78%. Sequenced sample: peripheral blood. The origin of the receptors is a woman aged 70 to 79 with acute or convalescent COVID-19.

This clone was counted only a few times. The rearrangement links TRBV7-2 to TRBJ2-7; 9 bases map to TRBD1. The germline V gene encodes CDR1 SGHTA and CDR2 FQGNSA. J lost 3 bases, V lost 2 bases, and 5 bases had no gene match. This CDR3 has 15 amino acids. The CDR3: CASSLSGTGRYEQYF. Written as DNA, the CDR3 is TGTGCCAGCAGCTTATCCGGGACAGGGCGCTACGAGCAGTACTTC.

The chain joins TRBV7-6 to TRBJ2-1; no firm D call. There are 11 residues in the CDR3. Germline values: CDR1 SGHVS, CDR2 FNYEAQ. V lost 3 bases and J 10 bases, leaving 7 bases between the germline ends. CDR3 loop: CASSFELEQFF. DNA for the CDR3: TGTGCCAGCAGCTTTGAGTTGGAGCAGTTCTTC.

This chain joins TRBV6-2 or TRBV6-3 and TRBJ1-2, with D perhaps TRBD1 (6 bases). CDR1 and CDR2 from the germline V gene are MNHEY and SVGEGT. Trimming removed 6 bases from V and 3 bases from J, with 32 bases in between. The CDR3 covers 20 residues. The chain's CDR3 is CASSTTRGGNNIRAYYGYTF. CDR3 nucleotide sequence: TGTGCCAGCAGCACCACCCGGGGGGGCAACAACATTCGCGCCTACTATGGCTACACCTTC.

The chain combines TRBV10-2 with TRBJ1-1; TRBD1 matches 7 bases. The CDR3 consists of 17 residues. The J segment lost 1 base and the V segment lost 4 bases, leaving 12 bases of the junction unmatched. Germline-derived CDR1 and CDR2 are WSHSY and SAAADI. The DNA for the CDR3 is TGCGCCAGCAGTGGGTTAGGGGGCGCAGGTCCGAACACTGAAGCTTTCTTT. Translation gives CASSGLGGAGPNTEAFF.

As to this clone: Other DNA sequences of this sample code for an identical CDR3. The chain couples TRBV5-5 to TRBJ2-3; no firm D call. The CDR3 runs to 14 residues. Germline lookup yields CDR1 SGHKS and CDR2 YYEKEE (reference sequence). The V gene lost 0 bases and the J gene lost 1 base, with 6 bases spanning the gap. CDR3 sequence reads: CASSLVAGTDTQYF. In DNA form, the CDR3 reads TGTGCCAGCAGCTTGGTTGCGGGCACAGATACGCAGTATTTT.

The chain couples TRBV18 to TRBJ1-1; D possibly corresponds to TRBD1 (5 bases). Between the trimmed V and J ends, which lost 3 bases and 0 bases, there was a span of 11 bases. The CDR3 sequence is 15 residues long. CDR1 and CDR2 from the germline V gene are KGHSH and LQKENI. The CDR3 nucleotides are TGTGCCAGCTCACCTCTACAGGTTCTGAACACTGAAGCTTTCTTT. Its protein is CASSPLQVLNTEAFF.

The V gene is TRBV3-1 (or the pseudogene TRBV3-2), the J gene TRBJ2-5, with TRBD2 matching 9 bases. Losses at the gene ends were 1 base for V and 6 bases for J; bases not matched to a gene: 3. This CDR3 spans 14 amino acids. The germline V gene encodes CDR1 LGHDT and CDR2 YNNKEL (reference sequence). The chain's CDR3 is CASSQGLAGQTQYF. CDR3 coding DNA: TGTGCCAGCAGCCAAGGGCTAGCGGGACAGACCCAGTACTTC.

The J gene is TRBJ2-6, the V gene TRBV3-1 (or the pseudogene TRBV3-2); D possibly corresponds to TRBD1 (5 bases). Trimming removed 1 base from V and 2 bases from J, with 9 bases in between. The length of the CDR3 is 16 residues. The germline gives CDR1 LGHDT, CDR2 YNNKEL (reference sequence). The CDR3 DNA follows: TGTGCCAGCAGCCAAGTTCTAGGGGCTGGGGCCAACGTCCTGACTTTC. It is translated as CASSQVLGAGANVLTF.

This sequence joins TRBV5-1 and TRBJ1-1, with D perhaps matching TRBD1 (5 bases). CDR1 SGHRS and CDR2 YFSETQ come from the germline V gene. CDR3 length: 19 residues. Deletions cut 0 bases from V and 7 bases from J, with 28 bases between. The CDR3 nucleotides are TGCGCCAGCAGCTTGGCCTCAGGGCAAGTAGACGGCCCGATAAGTGAAGCTTTCTTT. The encoded protein is CASSLASGQVDGPISEAFF.

V is TRBV7-9 and J is TRBJ1-3; no reliable D call. Trimming took off 0 bases at V and 0 bases at J, with 9 bases between the two ends. The CDR3 totals 16 residues. Germline-derived CDR1 and CDR2 are SEHNR and FQNEAQ (reference sequence). CDR3 DNA: TGTGCCAGCAGCTTAGCGGCGACTAGCTCTGGAAACACCATATATTTT. Amino acid sequence: CASSLAATSSGNTIYF.

The CDR3 loop reads CASSRGDQETQYF. The CDR3 bases are TGTGCCAGCAGCCGCGGGGACCAAGAGACCCAGTACTTC. The chain links TRBV11-2 to TRBJ2-5, with a weak D call TRBD2 (6 bases). Germline loops: CDR1 SGHAT, CDR2 FQNNGV. Trimming took 5 bases from V and 0 from J, leaving 7 bases between them. This CDR3 has 13 amino acids.

V is TRBV5-1 and J is TRBJ2-7; 7 nucleotides line up with TRBD1. The CDR3 loop spans 14 amino acids. Germline CDR1 SGHRS, CDR2 YFSETQ. J gave up 3 bases and V 5 bases, and 8 bases lay outside the gene matches. The CDR3 region is CASRLGTANYEQYF. CDR3 DNA sequence: TGCGCCAGCAGGTTAGGGACAGCGAACTACGAGCAGTACTTC.

There are a few counts of this clone. This chain joins TRBV5-1 and TRBJ1-1, with D possibly TRBD1 on 6 matching bases. Germline CDR1 is SGHRS and CDR2 is YFSETQ. This CDR3 has 18 residues. V lost 0 bases and J 5 bases, leaving 23 bases between the germline ends. The CDR3 region is CASSLGSASRGRSTEAFF. CDR3 nucleotides: TGCGCCAGCAGCTTGGGGTCGGCCTCCAGGGGAAGGTCAACTGAAGCTTTCTTT.

This chain uses TRBV7-2 with TRBJ2-5; weak D call: TRBD2 (5 bases). The CDR3 spans 14 residues. The germline V gene encodes CDR1 SGHTA and CDR2 FQGNSA. V gave up 1 base and J gave up 1 base, with 7 bases separating them. The CDR3 sequence is CASSLGLSQETQYF. CDR3 bases: TGTGCCAGCAGCTTAGGACTATCCCAAGAGACCCAGTACTTC.

The chain is built from TRBV4-2 and TRBJ1-5, with D possibly matching TRBD1 (5 bases). V was pared by 3 bases and J by 4 bases, with 13 bases between. This CDR3 is 15 amino acids long. The V gene's germline CDR1 is LGHNA and CDR2 YNFKEQ. This CDR3 is CASSQDGRTNQPQHF. The CDR3, as DNA: TGTGCCAGCAGCCAGGACGGACGGACAAATCAGCCCCAGCATTTT.

V is TRBV11-2 and J is TRBJ2-7, with D possibly matching TRBD2 (6 bases). There are 16 residues in the CDR3. The germline V and J ends were trimmed by 1 base and 2 bases, with 15 bases remaining between them. Germline CDR1 is SGHAT and CDR2 is FQNNGV. CDR3 region: CASSLARDLPTYEQYF. The CDR3, as DNA: TGTGCCAGCAGCTTAGCTCGGGACTTACCTACCTACGAGCAGTACTTC.

The chain joins TRBV6-5 to TRBJ1-5; TRBD1 might be the D (6 bases). Trimming pared 10 bases from V and 8 bases from J, leaving 18 bases between. The CDR3 sequence is 13 residues long. Germline-derived CDR1 and CDR2 are MNHEY and SVGAGI. In nucleotides, the CDR3 is TGTGCCAAGACAGGAAGGAGCGTTGAGCCCCAGCATTTT. Amino acids: CAKTGRSVEPQHF.

The rearrangement links TRBV29-1 to TRBJ2-3; tentative D call: TRBD2 (6 bases). This CDR3 region has 13 residues. Germline V gene sequence: CDR1 SQVTM, CDR2 ANQGSEA. V dropped 4 bases and J dropped 9 bases, with 17 bases sitting between them. CDR3 protein: CSVVGTGELTQYF. CDR3 in DNA: TGCAGCGTTGTGGGGACGGGGGAACTGACGCAGTATTTT.

The rearrangement joins TRBV11-3 to TRBJ2-7, with TRBD2 matching 14 bases. From germline, CDR1 is SGHNT and CDR2 YENEEA. With V trimmed by 1 base and J by 7 bases, 3 bases remained unmatched. The CDR3 has 15 amino acids. The DNA for the CDR3 is TGTGCCAGCAGCTTAGCGGGACTAGCGGGAGTAGAGCAGTACTTC. Translated: CASSLAGLAGVEQYF.

The chain uses TRBV11-3 and TRBJ2-7, with a possible D match to TRBD2 (6 bases). The germline V gene encodes CDR1 SGHNT and CDR2 YENEEA. CDR3 length: 15 amino acids. V lost 4 bases and J lost 3, with 16 bases in between. CDR3 in amino acids: CASSSGLLINYEQYF. The DNA of the CDR3 is TGTGCCAGCAGCTCCGGACTACTAATTAACTACGAGCAGTACTTC.

The DNA for the CDR3 is TGCGCCAGCAATACGGTAAGGGAGGACAGGGATAGCAATCAGCCCCAGCATTTT. As protein: CASNTVREDRDSNQPQHF. The chain uses TRBV23-1 and TRBJ1-5, with 8 bases aligning to TRBD1. TRBV23-1 is reported as an ORF; its role is uncertain. The CDR3 is made up of 18 amino acids. V shed 7 bases and J 0 bases; nucleotides not matched to a gene: 14.

The V call is TRBV29-1, the J call TRBJ1-3, with D perhaps matching TRBD1 (5 bases). The CDR3 consists of 14 residues. Germline CDR1 SQVTM, CDR2 ANQGSEA. Trimming shortened V by 5 bases and J by 2 bases, and 13 bases separated the two germline ends. CDR3 DNA sequence: TGCAGCGTTACCGGGGGACTAACTGGAAACACCATATATTTT. It is translated as CSVTGGLTGNTIYF.

The chain uses TRBV3-1 (or the pseudogene TRBV3-2) and TRBJ1-5; no reliable D call. CDR1 LGHDT and CDR2 YNNKEL come from the germline V gene (reference sequence). Trimming stripped 1 base from V and 5 bases from J, with 9 bases between. CDR3 length equals 14 residues. CDR3 nucleotides: TGTGCCAGCAGCCAAGGTGCAGTGGATCAGCCCCAGCATTTT. As protein: CASSQGAVDQPQHF.

This clone was detected a few times. The chain uses TRBV29-1 and TRBJ2-7; 7 bases are shared with TRBD1. Germline V CDR1 and CDR2: SQVTM, ANQGSEA. This CDR3 comprises 11 residues. Trimming removed 7 bases from V and 7 bases from J; junction bases left unmatched: 7. This chain's CDR3 is CSGTQGYEQYF. CDR3 DNA: TGCAGCGGAACACAGGGGTATGAGCAGTACTTC.

The CDR3 nucleotides read TGTGCCAGCAGCTTACGGGAGATCTATAATTCACCCCTCCACTTT. Translating it yields CASSLREIYNSPLHF. The chain uses TRBV7-8 and TRBJ1-6; the D is unclear. Germline loops: CDR1 SGHVS, CDR2 FQNEAQ. The CDR3 runs 15 residues. The ends were cut back, 2 bases at V and 3 bases at J, with 8 bases in the middle.

This clone showed up just once. The chain carries TRBV19 and TRBJ2-1, with D tentatively TRBD2 (5 bases). The CDR3 is 14 amino acids. V lost 4 bases and J 0 bases, leaving 7 bases between the germline ends. Germline CDR1 and CDR2: LNHDA and SQIVND (reference sequence). Here the CDR3 reads CASSRGSSYNEQFF. The CDR3 DNA reads as TGTGCCAGTAGTAGAGGGAGCTCCTACAATGAGCAGTTCTTC. The full variable domain, with the rest looked up from reference TRBV19 and TRBJ2-1, is DGGITQSPKYLFRKEGQNVTLSCEQNLNHDAMYWYRQDPGQGLRLIYYSQIVNDFQKGDIAEGYSVSREKKESFPLTVTSAQKNPTAFYLCASSRGSSYNEQFFGPGTRLTVL.

CDR3 region: CATSRAQGANEKLFF. The CDR3 DNA is TGTGCCACCAGCAGAGCCCAGGGGGCTAATGAAAAACTGTTTTTT. The chain recombines TRBV15 with TRBJ1-4, with 7 positions matching TRBD1. Germline CDR1 is LNHNV and CDR2 is YYDKDF (reference sequence). The CDR3 sequence is 15 residues long. V gave up 1 base and J gave up 3 bases; unmatched junction bases: 2.

The CDR3 region is CASSPRDNTYEQYF. The CDR3 nucleotides are TGTGCCAGCAGCCCTCGGGACAATACCTACGAGCAGTACTTC. This sequence joins TRBV11-3 and TRBJ2-7; a possible D gene is TRBD1 (6 bases). V was clipped by 5 bases and J by 2 bases, with 13 bases between them. CDR1 and CDR2 (germline): SGHNT, YENEEA. The CDR3 spans 14 residues.

The rearrangement uses TRBV28 and TRBJ2-7; TRBD1 matches at 8 bases. The CDR3 totals 15 residues. Trimming at V came to 0 bases and at J to 4 bases, leaving 5 bases not matched to a gene. Germline lookup yields CDR1 MDHEN and CDR2 SYDVKM. CDR3 residues: CASSLWRTGSYEQYF. CDR3 in DNA: TGTGCCAGCAGTTTATGGAGGACAGGGTCTTACGAGCAGTACTTC.

The chain has TRBV4-1 and TRBJ2-2, with D perhaps TRBD1 (5 bases). Germline CDR1 is MGHRA and CDR2 is YSYEKL. The CDR3 contains 17 residues. V was pared by 0 bases and J by 2 bases, with 13 bases between. CDR3 sequence reads: CASSQDVGATNTGELFF. The CDR3, as DNA: TGCGCCAGCAGCCAAGATGTAGGGGCTACTAACACCGGGGAGCTGTTTTTT.

This clone was observed a handful of times. V and J are TRBV5-5 and TRBJ2-7, with TRBD2 identical over 7 bases. Germline values: CDR1 SGHKS, CDR2 YYEKEE (reference sequence). J lost 3 bases, V lost 0 bases, and 3 bases had no gene match. The CDR3 extends over 14 amino acids. The CDR3 DNA is TGTGCCAGCAGCTTGGGCGGGAGAATCTACGAGCAGTACTTC. It translates to CASSLGGRIYEQYF.